The present TCR beta chain was sequenced within a study of blood T cell repertoires in COVID-19 (dated by TCRdb to 2018 to 2020). General notes on the study: Samples covering the acute and convalescent phases of COVID-19 were provided by collaborators in the United States, Italy and Spain. The prospective study material was composed of cDNA or gDNA derived from T cells, B-cell-depleted T cells, or PBMCs. Deeply sampled blood TCRbeta repertoires from subjects exposed to, actively infected with, or recovered from COVID-19 were included in the dataset. The repertoires were released in a freely available public database meant as a resource for research on the immune response to SARS-CoV-2. The samples were drawn from the first 160 participants of the ongoing ImmuneRACE study and from 1,200 or so subjects provided by 6 global collaborators. Sample metadata almost always included a de-identified subject ID, COVID-19 status, age in years and sex. Where HLA class I and class II types were available, the types were taken from metadata supplied by the sample provider, not from assay-based typing. Overall results and qualifications from the work: The amount of clinical and demographic metadata varied by source and participant and was provided uncurated.

Worth noting for this clone: Its antigen target is currently unknown. No base quality information exists; no much larger clone differs at one position.

The collaborating institutions used their own protocols to collect whole blood in K2EDTA tubes. For TCRbeta analysis, collaborators shipped samples as frozen whole blood, isolated PBMCs, or DNA extracted from either of those sample types. The immunoSEQ Assay, a bias-controlled multiplex PCR, was used to amplify TCRbeta CDR3 regions from genomic DNA. From the authors' description of their analysis: The number of nucleated cells in each sample was estimated from the amplification of reference gene primers within the assay. To quantify the absolute abundance of each unique TCRbeta CDR3 rearrangement, sequence reads were collapsed and filtered. Productive Simpson clonality was computed per sample as the square root of Simpson's diversity index over productive rearrangements. TCRdb stores this immuneACCESS table with in-frame sequences only. Part of the clones is absent; in the studies checked, under half of the shortfall reflects unresolved V genes, and no reason is known for the rest. Clone size and the V and J calls come from that table; the DNA yielded D and trimming. Present in this sample are 200,000 to 250,000 clones, about 83% of which were seen just once. The leading ten clones occupy about 7.4% of the sample.

Spanning cysteine to phenylalanine, the CDR3 consists of 17 amino acids. Only the CDR3 part of the read is kept: 51 bases, read in frame from the first base. Via the germline V gene, CDR1 is MGHRA and CDR2 YSYEKL. For this chain, trimming is 1 base at the V end and 1 base at the J end, and the number of junction bases without a gene match is 1. The TCR comes from a woman aged 50 to 65 with acute or convalescent COVID-19. The rearrangement combines TRBV4-1 with TRBJ2-5; 15 junctional bases match TRBD2. Material: peripheral blood. The nucleotide sequence reads as follows: TGCGCCAGCAGCCAAGGGACTAGCGGGAGGGGCCAAGAGACCCAGTACTTC. It codes for CASSQGTSGRGQETQYF.